Listed below are T cell receptor beta chains from one sample, sequenced in a study of somatic mutations in cytotoxic T cells in rheumatoid arthritis. Data came from immunoSEQ multiplex PCR; TCRdb stores just in-frame clones and leaves some out. Seen here are around 2,500 clones, just under 85% observed once, and the top ten hold about 40%. Sequenced sample: CD8+ T cells sorted from blood. These receptors were obtained from an adult with rheumatoid arthritis. Both conserved end residues are part of each CDR3. D genes are given only for firm matches. Clone size is not always given. Where it is, it says once, few, many or a class for expanded clones.

size | D | J | V | CDR3 | DNA
. | . | TRBJ1-1 | TRBV20-1 | CSARHNTEAFF | TGCAGTGCCAGACACAACACTGAAGCTTTCTTT
. | TRBD2 | TRBJ2-1 | TRBV4-2 | CASSQDGTSGYNEQFF | TGTGCCAGCAGCCAAGATGGGACTAGCGGGTACAATGAGCAGTTCTTC
. | TRBD1 | TRBJ1-2 | TRBV5-4 | CASSLGAGQSTFGYTF | TGTGCCAGCAGCTTGGGGGCGGGACAGTCGACCTTCGGCTACACCTTC
. | . | TRBJ2-3 | TRBV11-2 | CASSERGSGIADTQYF | TGTGCCAGCAGCGAAAGGGGGAGCGGGATCGCAGATACGCAGTATTTT
. | . | TRBJ1-2 | TRBV28 | CASSPPTRANYGYTF | TGTGCCAGCAGCCCTCCGACAAGAGCTAACTATGGCTACACCTTC
. | . | TRBJ2-7 | TRBV5-6 | CASSLGLGTYEQYF | TGTGCCAGCAGCTTGGGTTTGGGGACCTACGAGCAGTACTTC
once | . | TRBJ2-6 | TRBV27 | CASSSRLQIGANVLTF | TGTGCCAGCAGTTCAAGACTCCAGATCGGGGCCAACGTCCTGACTTTC
. | . | TRBJ2-2 | TRBV9 | CASSPLGGNTGELFF | TGTGCCAGCAGCCCGTTGGGGGGAAACACCGGGGAGCTGTTTTTT
. | . | TRBJ2-7 | TRBV4-3 | CASSQDGGGVSSYEQYF | TGCGCCAGCAGCCAAGACGGAGGGGGGGTCAGCTCCTACGAGCAGTACTTC
once | . | TRBJ2-1 | TRBV5-6 | CASSLWLGRRVDEQFF | TGTGCCAGCAGCTTGTGGTTAGGACGGAGAGTGGATGAGCAGTTCTTC
few | . | TRBJ2-5 | TRBV5-6 | CASSRFGETQYF | TGTGCCAGCAGCCGCTTTGGAGAGACCCAGTACTTC
. | TRBD1 | TRBJ2-3 | TRBV9 | CASSASDRGGPDTQYF | TGTGCCAGCAGCGCGTCGGACAGGGGTGGTCCAGATACGCAGTATTTT
few | . | TRBJ1-1 | TRBV9 | CASSALSVPEAFF | TGTGCCAGCAGCGCCCTAAGCGTCCCTGAAGCTTTCTTT
. | . | TRBJ2-5 | TRBV10-2 | CASENQETQYF | TGCGCCAGCGAAAACCAGGAGACCCAGTACTTC
. | TRBD1 | TRBJ1-1 | TRBV27 | CASRTGATEAFF | TGTGCCAGCAGGACAGGGGCCACTGAAGCTTTCTTT
. | . | TRBJ1-1 | TRBV9 | CASSEHRDFQPRDTEAFF | TGTGCCAGCAGCGAACACCGGGATTTCCAACCCCGGGACACTGAAGCTTTCTTT
. | . | TRBJ2-7 | TRBV5-1 | CASSLRGDSSYEQYF | TGCGCCAGCAGCTTAAGGGGTGATAGCTCCTACGAGCAGTACTTC
. | . | TRBJ2-7 | TRBV27 | CASEDGSYEQYF | TGTGCCAGCGAGGACGGCTCCTACGAGCAGTACTTC
. | . | TRBJ1-1 | TRBV19 | CASKDSHTEAFF | TGTGCCAGTAAGGATTCACACACTGAAGCTTTCTTT
few | . | TRBJ1-1 | TRBV6-5 | CASSYNTKGEAFF | TGTGCCAGCAGCTATAATACGAAGGGTGAAGCTTTCTTT
once | TRBD1 | TRBJ2-1 | TRBV5-6 | CASSLPGQGVWEQFF | TGTGCCAGCAGCTTACCGGGACAGGGAGTATGGGAGCAGTTCTTC
. | . | TRBJ1-5 | TRBV5-1 | CASSPEGDQPQHF | TGCGCCAGCAGCCCCGAGGGGGATCAGCCCCAGCATTTT
. | . | TRBJ2-7 | TRBV10-1 | CASRRPEQYF | TGCGCCAGCAGGAGACCCGAGCAGTACTTC